One and the same sample provided the 20 T cell receptor beta chains below, sequenced in a study of regulatory T cells in long-lasting Graves disease. HTBI primers from iRepertoire and Arm-PCR of CDR3 regions yielded the TCR beta libraries. TCRdb independently ran MiXCR on the multiplex PCR reads; one entry per CDR3 protein. The sample carries more than 400,000 distinct CDR3 sequences, about 15% recorded once. The sample's time point: newly diagnosed GD, antithyroid drugs for less than 3 months. The TCR library was prepared using RNA isolated from PBMCs. The same specimen was also included in a second study, on T cells in Graves' hyperthyroidism and ophthalmopathy.

Sample: peripheral blood mononuclear cells (PBMCs), taken at new diagnosis, from a patient treated with antithyroid drugs. The receptors originated from a woman younger than 45 with Graves disease.

The table lists this clonotype with many counts. This chain uses TRBV6-1 with TRBJ2-7; TRBD1 might be the D (6 bases). Germline V gene lookup returns CDR1 MNHNS and CDR2 SASEGT. This CDR3 spans 16 amino acids. V was clipped by 5 bases and J by 3 bases, with 20 bases between them. CDR3 sequence reads: CASSTPTIGTNYEQYF. DNA of the CDR3: TGTGCCAGCAGTACCCCCACTATCGGGACAAACTACGAGCAGTACTTC.

This clonotype was found a few times. The genes are TRBV7-9 and TRBJ2-4; 7 bases are a match to TRBD1. CDR3 length: 13 amino acids. V trimming: 2 bases; J trimming: 7 bases; junction bases outside the gene matches: 2. Per germline, CDR1 SEHNR and CDR2 FQNEAQ (reference sequence). In DNA form, the CDR3 reads TGTGCCAGCAGCTTAAAACAGGGGAACATTCAGTACTTC. Protein sequence: CASSLKQGNIQYF.

This clonotype was seen many times. V gene TRBV20-1 combines with J gene TRBJ2-7; D is uncertain. V was shortened by 3 bases and J by 1 base, with 10 bases between the two germline ends. Germline V gives CDR1 DFQATT, CDR2 SNEGSKA (reference sequence). The CDR3 runs to 13 residues. The CDR3 here is CSARLESSYEQYF. DNA for the CDR3: TGCAGTGCTAGGCTAGAAAGTTCCTACGAGCAGTACTTC.

This clonotype was recorded a few times. V gene TRBV27 combines with J gene TRBJ2-7, with D maybe TRBD2 (6 bases). Germline loops: CDR1 MNHEY, CDR2 SMNVEV (reference sequence). The CDR3 runs 13 residues. Trimming took off 0 bases at V and 6 bases at J, with 9 bases between the two ends. DNA of the CDR3: TGTGCCAGCAGTTTATCTGGGGGGTTCGAGCAGTACTTC. It yields the protein CASSLSGGFEQYF.

Many counts were recorded for this clonotype. The chain couples TRBV6-5 to TRBJ2-7; D assignment may be TRBD1 or TRBD2 (5 bases each). The CDR3 consists of 14 residues. Germline V gives CDR1 MNHEY, CDR2 SVGAGI. V dropped 4 bases and J dropped 2 bases, with 12 bases sitting between them. CDR3 DNA sequence: TGTGCCAGCAGTTTCACCGGGACCCCCTACGAGCAGTACTTC. Protein sequence: CASSFTGTPYEQYF.

This clonotype came up many times. V is TRBV10-2 and J is TRBJ1-2, with TRBD1 as a possible D gene (6 bases). This CDR3 comprises 17 residues. Trimming took 4 bases from V and 1 from J, leaving 19 bases between them. Germline V gives CDR1 WSHSY, CDR2 SAAADI. The CDR3 DNA follows: TGCGCCAGCAGTGGGGAGGGGGAGACTCCCTATAACTATGGCTACACCTTC. The encoded protein is CASSGEGETPYNYGYTF.

This clonotype was counted ten times or more. The rearrangement uses TRBV6-2 or TRBV6-3 and TRBJ1-5, with D hard to call. Germline loops: CDR1 MNHEY, CDR2 SVGEGT. CDR3 length equals 15 residues. Trimming pared 2 bases from V and 1 base from J, leaving 9 bases between. The DNA of the CDR3 is TGTGCCAGCAGTTACCCAGGCGGCAGCAATCAGCCCCAGCATTTT. Translation gives CASSYPGGSNQPQHF.

This clonotype was recorded at least ten times. The chain recombines TRBV20-1 with TRBJ2-7; 11 positions match TRBD1. The CDR3 runs to 14 residues. Germline CDR1 reads DFQATT; CDR2 reads SNEGSKA (reference sequence). V shed 3 bases, J shed 3 bases, and the junction held 4 bases outside the gene matches. CDR3 protein: CSASRDRGVYEQYF. The CDR3 nucleotides read TGCAGTGCTAGCCGGGACAGGGGGGTCTACGAGCAGTACTTC.

The genes are TRBV16 and TRBJ2-7; maybe TRBD2 (6 bases). Trimming removed 2 bases at V and 2 bases at J, with 19 bases between. The CDR3 spans 17 residues. Germline V CDR1 and CDR2: KGHSY, FQNENV. This CDR3 reads CASSQPHNGSSPYEQYF. The CDR3 coding sequence is TGTGCCAGCAGCCAACCCCATAACGGGAGCTCCCCCTACGAGCAGTACTTC.

The V call is TRBV6-1, the J call TRBJ2-1; 8 nucleotides line up with TRBD2. After removal of 3 bases from V and 8 bases from J, the junction contained 12 bases not matched to a gene. Looked up from germline, CDR1 is MNHNS and CDR2 is SASEGT. This CDR3 contains 16 residues. The CDR3 reads CASSEFSSPGGDEQFF. CDR3 sequence (DNA): TGTGCCAGCAGTGAGTTTAGCTCCCCCGGGGGGGATGAGCAGTTCTTC.

This clonotype was seen a handful of times. The V and J genes are TRBV5-1 and TRBJ2-7; D is perhaps TRBD1 (5 bases). The CDR3 runs to 13 residues. V was shortened by 4 bases and J by 2 bases, with 10 bases between the two germline ends. Germline CDR1 reads SGHRS; CDR2 reads YFSETQ. In nucleotides, the CDR3 is TGCGCCAGCAGCCAGGGAAAAACCTACGAGCAGTACTTC. Translating gives CASSQGKTYEQYF.

This clonotype occurred many times. This rearrangement joins TRBV20-1 to TRBJ2-4, with a tentative D call TRBD2 (6 bases). This CDR3 comprises 17 residues. From germline, CDR1 is DFQATT and CDR2 SNEGSKA (reference sequence). Deletions cut 2 bases from V and 0 bases from J, with 17 bases between. In nucleotides, the CDR3 is TGCAGTGCTAGAAGGCCAGCGGGTTTACTAGCCAAAAACATTCAGTACTTC. Translation gives CSARRPAGLLAKNIQYF.

This clonotype was observed at least ten times. The chain is built from TRBV12-3 or TRBV12-4 and TRBJ2-1, with TRBD2 matching over 12 bases. The CDR3 loop spans 16 amino acids. V gave up 1 base and J gave up 15 bases; unmatched junction bases: 13. The CDR3 here is CASSLGVGLAGGLPFF. Here the CDR3 DNA reads TGTGCCAGCAGTTTAGGGGTCGGGCTAGCGGGAGGGCTACCGTTCTTC.

The chain couples TRBV28 to TRBJ1-5, with D possibly being TRBD1 (5 bases). The V and J ends lost 5 bases and 1 base respectively, with 15 bases between them. The germline V gene encodes CDR1 MDHEN and CDR2 SYDVKM. This CDR3 is 16 amino acids long. The CDR3 sequence: CASSPLGGVSNQPQHF. Here the CDR3 DNA reads TGTGCCAGCAGTCCCCTCGGGGGTGTGAGCAATCAGCCCCAGCATTTT.

This clonotype occurred many times. The V and J genes are TRBV9 and TRBJ2-5, with TRBD2 identical over 11 bases. The V gene end was trimmed by 4 bases and the J gene end by 2 bases; junction bases not matched to a gene: 7. Germline V gene lookup returns CDR1 SGDLS and CDR2 YYNGEE. This CDR3 is 16 amino acids long. CDR3 in amino acids: CASSPRLAGGQETQYF. DNA of the CDR3: TGTGCCAGCAGCCCCAGGCTAGCGGGAGGACAAGAGACCCAGTACTTC.

This clonotype was counted many times. The gene calls are TRBV7-2 and TRBJ2-7; TRBD2 aligns across 14 bases. CDR3 size: 16 residues. With 5 bases clipped from V and 5 bases from J, the junction kept 8 bases outside the gene matches. CDR1 is SGHTA, CDR2 FQGNSA, per germline. CDR3 protein: CASSLGTSGRVDEQYF. The CDR3 DNA is TGTGCCAGCAGCCTCGGGACTAGCGGGAGAGTAGACGAGCAGTACTTC.

The rearrangement links TRBV2 to TRBJ2-5, with D possibly being TRBD1 or TRBD2 (5 bases each). The CDR3 is 14 residues long. Germline lookup yields CDR1 SNHLY and CDR2 FYNNEI. With 6 bases removed from V and 4 bases from J, the gap between germline ends came to 15 bases. The CDR3, as DNA: TGTGCCAGCAGGGGGGAACTCCTAAGAGAGACCCAGTACTTC. Translating it yields CASRGELLRETQYF.

This clonotype has a count of ten or more. This chain links TRBV20-1 with TRBJ2-1; the D is unclear. The CDR3 runs to 14 residues. Germline loops: CDR1 DFQATT, CDR2 SNEGSKA (reference sequence). Trimming removed 5 bases at V and 4 bases at J, with 15 bases between. This chain's CDR3 is CSAHVASPYNEQFF. CDR3 nucleotide sequence: TGCAGTGCTCATGTGGCTAGTCCTTACAATGAGCAGTTCTTC.

This clonotype showed up many times. This chain uses TRBV10-3 with TRBJ2-7; no clear D gene. Germline-derived CDR1 and CDR2 are ENHRY and SYGVKD. V was pared by 6 bases and J by 0 bases, with 6 bases between. The length of the CDR3 is 12 residues. CDR3 region: CAIRGSSYEQYF. CDR3 DNA: TGTGCCATCAGAGGGTCCTCCTACGAGCAGTACTTC.

There are many counts of this clonotype. The J gene is TRBJ1-2, the V gene TRBV3-1, with 7 bases aligning to TRBD1. Germline loops: CDR1 LGHDT, CDR2 YNNKEL (reference sequence). The CDR3 loop spans 14 amino acids. Trimming removed 4 bases from V and 2 bases from J; junction bases left unmatched: 4. CDR3 nucleotides: TGTGCCAGCAGCCCACGGACAGGCAACTATGGCTACACCTTC. Translation: CASSPRTGNYGYTF.